This is a list of T cell receptor beta chains from one sample in a study of T cell responses to AZD1222 COVID-19 vaccine. Clones were sequenced by immunoSEQ multiplex PCR, and TCRdb holds only the in-frame ones, with some missing. The table records just over 60,000 clones, approximately 83% of them present only once. The sequences come from peripheral blood, collected on day 0 of AZD1222 vaccination. These receptors all stem from an adult in good health. The CDR3 runs from the conserved cysteine through the conserved F or W. A D gene is named only where the DNA matches it firmly. Expanded clones get a size class; other rows say once, few or many, or leave the size out.

D: NA
J: TRBJ2-5
V: TRBV5-1
size: NA
DNA: TGCGCCAGCAGCTTGGGTACCCCCCAAGAGACCCAGTACTTC
CDR3: CASSLGTPQETQYF

D: TRBD2
J: TRBJ2-7
V: TRBV28
size: NA
DNA: TGTGCCAGCACCCTCGGGGGGGCCCGCGAGCAGTACTTC
CDR3: CASTLGGAREQYF

D: TRBD1
J: TRBJ2-5
V: TRBV2
size: NA
DNA: TGTGCCAGTACGACAGGGGAAGAGACCCAGTACTTC
CDR3: CASTTGEETQYF

D: NA
J: TRBJ1-5
V: TRBV28
size: NA
DNA: TGTGCCAGCAGTTTATCGGTAGGGCTCAATCAGCCCCAGCATTTT
CDR3: CASSLSVGLNQPQHF

D: NA
J: TRBJ1-1
V: TRBV9
size: NA
DNA: TGTGCCAGCAGCGTAGGGAGTATGGGAATGAACACTGAAGCTTTCTTT
CDR3: CASSVGSMGMNTEAFF

D: TRBD1
J: TRBJ2-7
V: TRBV9
size: NA
DNA: TGTGCCAGCAGCGTTCGGGACAGCCCCTACGAGCAGTACTTC
CDR3: CASSVRDSPYEQYF

D: TRBD2
J: TRBJ2-1
V: TRBV6-2/TRBV6-3
size: NA
DNA: TGTGCCAGCAGCCCCTGGACTAGCGGGAACAATGAGCAGTTCTTC
CDR3: CASSPWTSGNNEQFF

D: NA
J: TRBJ2-1
V: TRBV12-5
size: NA
DNA: TGTGCTAGTGGTTTGGTGCCTCGGCAGGGGCAAGACAATGAGCAGTTCTTC
CDR3: CASGLVPRQGQDNEQFF

D: NA
J: TRBJ2-3
V: TRBV16
size: NA
DNA: TGTGCCAGCAGCCCCCGAGGAGGGGGGGACACAGATACGCAGTATTTT
CDR3: CASSPRGGGDTDTQYF

D: NA
J: TRBJ1-2
V: TRBV5-4
size: NA
DNA: TGTGCCAGCAGCCCCCGACTGCCCTATGGCTACACCTTC
CDR3: CASSPRLPYGYTF

D: NA
J: TRBJ2-3
V: TRBV5-1
size: NA
DNA: TGCGCCAGCAGCTTATTAGGGAGCACAGATACGCAGTATTTT
CDR3: CASSLLGSTDTQYF

D: NA
J: TRBJ1-1
V: TRBV28
size: NA
DNA: TGTGCCAGCAGTTTAGGGGGATTGAACACTGAAGCTTTCTTT
CDR3: CASSLGGLNTEAFF

D: NA
J: TRBJ1-5
V: TRBV3-1/TRBV3-2
size: NA
DNA: TGTGCCAGCAGCCAAGATGTAGGGTCGAATCAGCCCCAGCATTTT
CDR3: CASSQDVGSNQPQHF

D: NA
J: TRBJ1-2
V: TRBV28
size: NA
DNA: TGTGCCAGCAGTTCCGAGGCTGAGTGGGACTATGGCTACACCTTC
CDR3: CASSSEAEWDYGYTF

D: NA
J: TRBJ2-3
V: TRBV10-1
size: few
DNA: TGCGCCAGCAGCGAGAGTACGGCTCAGGGAGATACGCAGTATTTT
CDR3: CASSESTAQGDTQYF

D: TRBD1
J: TRBJ1-4
V: TRBV6-4
size: NA
DNA: TGTGCCAGCAGTGACCGGAGTAGGGGACAGCCGACTGAAAAACTGTTTTTT
CDR3: CASSDRSRGQPTEKLFF

D: NA
J: TRBJ2-2
V: TRBV30
size: NA
DNA: TGTGCCTGGAGTTGGGGGACCGGGGAGCTGTTTTTT
CDR3: CAWSWGTGELFF

D: NA
J: TRBJ2-2
V: TRBV9
size: NA
DNA: TGTGCCAGCAGCTCTCAGCCGGGACGCTCTGGTTCCACCGGGGAGCTGTTTTTT
CDR3: CASSSQPGRSGSTGELFF

D: NA
J: TRBJ2-7
V: TRBV3-1/TRBV3-2
size: NA
DNA: TGTGCCAGCAGCCTCCCGGGGCTGGACGAGCAGTACTTC
CDR3: CASSLPGLDEQYF

D: NA
J: TRBJ1-2
V: TRBV4-3
size: NA
DNA: TGCGCCAGCAGCCAAGAGACAGGTTATGGCTACACCTTC
CDR3: CASSQETGYGYTF

D: NA
J: TRBJ2-1
V: TRBV13
size: NA
DNA: TGTGCCAGCAGCTTAACGGGGAGAAACAATGAGCAGTTCTTC
CDR3: CASSLTGRNNEQFF

D: NA
J: TRBJ2-7
V: TRBV10-3
size: NA
DNA: TGTGCCATGTCGGCTGGGGTGCCAGAAAACGAGCAGTACTTC
CDR3: CAMSAGVPENEQYF

D: NA
J: TRBJ2-5
V: TRBV5-1
size: once
DNA: TGCGCCAGCAGCCCCGGGGGGCGAGGGGTAGTAGAGACCCAGTACTTC
CDR3: CASSPGGRGVVETQYF

D: NA
J: TRBJ1-1
V: TRBV3-1/TRBV3-2
size: NA
DNA: TGTGCCAGCAGCCAAGATAGGTCGGCGATTGAAGCTTTCTTT
CDR3: CASSQDRSAIEAFF

D: NA
J: TRBJ2-1
V: TRBV24-1
size: NA
DNA: TGTGCCACCGGGGGCGATGAGCAGTTCTTC
CDR3: CATGGDEQFF

D: NA
J: TRBJ1-4
V: TRBV15
size: NA
DNA: TGTGCCACCAGCATGCGGGGAAAACTGTTTTTT
CDR3: CATSMRGKLFF

D: NA
J: TRBJ2-2
V: TRBV9
size: NA
DNA: TGTGCCAGCAGCGTAAGAGGGGTTTCGGGGGAGCTGTTTTTT
CDR3: CASSVRGVSGELFF

D: NA
J: TRBJ2-1
V: TRBV7-6
size: NA
DNA: TGTGCCAGCAGCTTAGGTCCGTCCTCCTACAATGAGCAGTTCTTC
CDR3: CASSLGPSSYNEQFF

D: NA
J: TRBJ1-2
V: TRBV7-9
size: NA
DNA: TGTGCCAGCAGCTTAGTTCAAAGTAGGGGCTACACCTTC
CDR3: CASSLVQSRGYTF

D: NA
J: TRBJ1-5
V: TRBV7-2
size: NA
DNA: TGTGCCAGCAGCTTAGGGTTGGGACCCAATCAGCCCCAGCATTTT
CDR3: CASSLGLGPNQPQHF

D: NA
J: TRBJ1-5
V: TRBV19
size: NA
DNA: TGTGCCAGTAGTTTTTGGGGCCCCCATCAGCCCCAGCATTTT
CDR3: CASSFWGPHQPQHF

D: NA
J: TRBJ1-3
V: TRBV7-8
size: NA
DNA: TGTGCCAGCAGCTCAAACGAGGGGGTAAAAGGAAACACCATATATTTT
CDR3: CASSSNEGVKGNTIYF

D: TRBD1
J: TRBJ1-1
V: TRBV13
size: NA
DNA: TGTGCCAGCAGCTTCCGACAGGGTACTTTGAACACTGAAGCTTTCTTT
CDR3: CASSFRQGTLNTEAFF

D: TRBD2
J: TRBJ2-3
V: TRBV7-6
size: NA
DNA: TGTGCCAGCAGTCAAACAGCGGGGGCCTTCACAGATACGCAGTATTTT
CDR3: CASSQTAGAFTDTQYF

D: NA
J: TRBJ2-5
V: TRBV7-9
size: NA
DNA: TGTGCCAGCAGCTTAGGGTTAGGGCAAGAGACCCAGTACTTC
CDR3: CASSLGLGQETQYF

D: TRBD1
J: TRBJ1-1
V: TRBV7-9
size: few
DNA: TGTGCCAGCAGCTTAGGACAGGGGGCCCTTGCCACTGAAGCTTTCTTT
CDR3: CASSLGQGALATEAFF

D: TRBD1
J: TRBJ1-2
V: TRBV5-5
size: NA
DNA: TGTGCCAGCAGCCGGTCGGACAGGGTGGTTGGCTACACCTTC
CDR3: CASSRSDRVVGYTF

D: TRBD1
J: TRBJ1-4
V: TRBV29-1
size: NA
DNA: TGCAGCGTCCGCGGGACAGGGGGCGAAAAACTGTTTTTT
CDR3: CSVRGTGGEKLFF

D: TRBD2
J: TRBJ2-1
V: TRBV4-1
size: NA
DNA: TGCGCCAGCAGCCAAGAAGGGACTAGCATAGGGATCTCCTACAATGAGCAGTTCTTC
CDR3: CASSQEGTSIGISYNEQFF

D: TRBD1
J: TRBJ2-7
V: TRBV18
size: NA
DNA: TGTGCCAGCTCACCACGGACAGGATGGGAGCAGTACTTC
CDR3: CASSPRTGWEQYF

D: TRBD1
J: TRBJ2-6
V: TRBV27
size: NA
DNA: TGTGCCACCACAACGGACAGGGGGCCGTCTGGGGCCAACGTCCTGACTTTC
CDR3: CATTTDRGPSGANVLTF

D: NA
J: TRBJ1-2
V: TRBV5-6
size: NA
DNA: TGTGCCAGCAGCTTTTCCAGGGCGGGCTATGGCTACACCTTC
CDR3: CASSFSRAGYGYTF

D: NA
J: TRBJ1-2
V: TRBV7-9
size: NA
DNA: TGTGCCAGCAGCCTTACAAATAACTATGGCTACACCTTC
CDR3: CASSLTNNYGYTF

D: NA
J: TRBJ2-1
V: TRBV29-1
size: NA
DNA: TGCAGCGCTGGGATAGGGGTCAATGAGCAGTTCTTC
CDR3: CSAGIGVNEQFF

D: TRBD1
J: TRBJ2-7
V: TRBV3-1/TRBV3-2
size: NA
DNA: TGTGCCAGCACCACAGGACAGGGGGCTTACAACGAGCAGTACTTC
CDR3: CASTTGQGAYNEQYF

D: NA
J: TRBJ1-6
V: TRBV4-3
size: NA
DNA: TGCGCCAGCAGCCAGGGGACGATCAGCTCCTATAATTCACCCCTCCACTTT
CDR3: CASSQGTISSYNSPLHF

D: TRBD2
J: TRBJ2-2
V: TRBV7-6
size: NA
DNA: TGTGCCAGCAGCCAGACTAGCGGGGGGAACGGGGAGCTGTTTTTT
CDR3: CASSQTSGGNGELFF